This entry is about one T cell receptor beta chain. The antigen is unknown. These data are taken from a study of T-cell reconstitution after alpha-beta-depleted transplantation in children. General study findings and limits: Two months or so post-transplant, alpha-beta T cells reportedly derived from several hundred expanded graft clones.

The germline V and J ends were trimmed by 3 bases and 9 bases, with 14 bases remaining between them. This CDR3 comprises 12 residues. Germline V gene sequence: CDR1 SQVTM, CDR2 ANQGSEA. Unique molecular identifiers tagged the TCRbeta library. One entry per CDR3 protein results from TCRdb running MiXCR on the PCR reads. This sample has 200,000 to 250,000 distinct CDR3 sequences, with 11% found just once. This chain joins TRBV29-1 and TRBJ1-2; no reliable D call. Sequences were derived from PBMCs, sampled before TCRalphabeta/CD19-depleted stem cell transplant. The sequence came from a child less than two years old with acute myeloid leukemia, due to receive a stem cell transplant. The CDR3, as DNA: TGCAGCGTTGAGTGGTTCGCGGCTAGCTACACCTTC. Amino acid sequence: CSVEWFAASYTF.